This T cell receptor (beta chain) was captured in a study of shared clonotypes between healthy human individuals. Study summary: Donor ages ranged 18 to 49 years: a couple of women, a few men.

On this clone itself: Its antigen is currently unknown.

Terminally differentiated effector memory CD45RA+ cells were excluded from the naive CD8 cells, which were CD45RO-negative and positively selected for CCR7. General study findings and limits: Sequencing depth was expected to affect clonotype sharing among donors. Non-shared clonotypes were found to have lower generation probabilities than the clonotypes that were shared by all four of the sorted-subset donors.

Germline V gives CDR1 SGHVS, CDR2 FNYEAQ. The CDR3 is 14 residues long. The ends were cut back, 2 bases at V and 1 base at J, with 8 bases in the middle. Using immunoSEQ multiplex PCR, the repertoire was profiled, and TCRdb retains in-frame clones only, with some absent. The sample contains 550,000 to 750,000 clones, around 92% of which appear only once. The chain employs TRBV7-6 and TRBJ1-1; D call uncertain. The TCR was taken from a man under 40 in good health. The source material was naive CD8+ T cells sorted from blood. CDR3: CASSLYLRNTEAFF. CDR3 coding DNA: TGTGCCAGCAGCTTATATTTGCGGAACACTGAAGCTTTCTTT.